Listed below are T cell receptor beta chains from one sample, sequenced in a study of blood T cell repertoires in COVID-19. The repertoire was sequenced with immunoSEQ multiplex PCR; TCRdb's copy has only in-frame clones and lacks some. This table has 150,000 to 200,000 clones, about 83% appearing once. The specimen sequenced was peripheral blood. The source of these receptors is a woman aged 70-85 years who had recovered from COVID-19. CDR3s include the opening cysteine and the closing phenylalanine or tryptophan. A D gene is named only where the DNA matches it firmly. The size of a clone is reported for some rows only, either as once, few or many, or as a class for expanded clones.

j_call v_call clone_size d_call cdr3_nt cdr3_aa
TRBJ2-3 TRBV30 NA NA TGTGCCTGGAGTGTACGTGCGACTAGCACAGATACGCAGTATTTT CAWSVRATSTDTQYF
TRBJ1-2 TRBV7-2 NA NA TGTGCCAGCAGCTTGGCCAGGCCCACCCCCACCTTC CASSLARPTPTF
TRBJ1-1 TRBV5-1 NA NA TGCGCCAGCAGCTTGACAGGTAACACTGAAGCTTTCTTT CASSLTGNTEAFF
TRBJ2-4 TRBV18 NA TRBD2 TGTGCCAGCTCACCCGCGGGGGGGATAGGGGCGAACATTCAGTACTTC CASSPAGGIGANIQYF
TRBJ1-5 TRBV4-1 NA NA TGCGCCAGCAGCCAACCACAGGGCAATCAGCCCCAGCATTTT CASSQPQGNQPQHF
TRBJ2-1 TRBV7-3 once NA TGTGCCAGCAGCTTAGGAGGGGTCTACAATGAGCAGTTCTTC CASSLGGVYNEQFF
TRBJ2-7 TRBV18 NA NA TGTGCCAGCTCACCACTCGGACCAGGGTCCTCCTACGAGCAGTACTTC CASSPLGPGSSYEQYF
TRBJ1-1 TRBV18 NA NA TGTGCCAGCTCACCACCGGTCAGGGTATCTCCCTTGAACACTGAAGCTTTCTTT CASSPPVRVSPLNTEAFF
TRBJ2-4 TRBV29-1 NA NA TGCAGCGCCGCGGGGACCCAAAACATTCAGTACTTC CSAAGTQNIQYF
TRBJ2-5 TRBV29-1 NA NA TGCAGCGTTATTTCCACGGTGACACCCCAAGAGACCCAGTACTTC CSVISTVTPQETQYF
TRBJ2-7 TRBV5-1 NA NA TGCGCCAGCAGCTTGTTGGCAGGGCCCTCCTACGAGCAGTACTTC CASSLLAGPSYEQYF
TRBJ1-2 TRBV27 NA NA TGTGCCAGCAGCGCCTCGTGGGCCGAGTATGGCTACACCTTC CASSASWAEYGYTF
TRBJ2-5 TRBV3-1/TRBV3-2 NA TRBD1 TGTGCCAGCAGCCGGGGGGACAGGGGAGAGACCCAGTACTTC CASSRGDRGETQYF
TRBJ2-1 TRBV7-3 NA TRBD1 TGTGCCAGCAGCTCTACAGGGGGCTTTGGGTACAATGAGCAGTTCTTC CASSSTGGFGYNEQFF
TRBJ2-7 TRBV7-6 few TRBD2 TGTGCCAGCAGCACAGTTTTCACCGGGACTAGCAACGAGCAGTACTTC CASSTVFTGTSNEQYF
TRBJ1-3 TRBV5-6 many TRBD1 TGTGCCAGCAGCTTACAGGGGTTGAGCGACACCATATATTTT CASSLQGLSDTIYF
TRBJ1-1 TRBV9 once NA TGTGCCAGCAGCCCCAGGACAGCGAACACTGAAGCTTTCTTT CASSPRTANTEAFF
TRBJ1-5 TRBV2 few NA TGTGCCAGCAGTAGGGAGGGGGGCGTCTCAAATCAGCCCCAGCATTTT CASSREGGVSNQPQHF
TRBJ1-2 TRBV28 NA NA TGTGCCAGCAGCCCCGTCCCAGGGGTCCGTGGCTACACCTTC CASSPVPGVRGYTF
TRBJ1-2 TRBV5-4 NA NA TGTGCCAGCAGCCCCCAAGAGACAGGTCGAGCGCATGGCTACACCTTC CASSPQETGRAHGYTF
TRBJ1-3 TRBV9 once NA TGTGCCAGCAGCCCTAGCCATTTTGGGGACACCATATATTTT CASSPSHFGDTIYF
TRBJ2-7 TRBV20-1 NA TRBD2 TGCAGTGCTAGTCGAAGGGGAGGGTCCTACGAGCAGTACTTC CSASRRGGSYEQYF
TRBJ1-6 TRBV27 NA NA TGTGCCAGCAGTTTATCGAGGAGGGCGGATTCACCCCTCCACTTT CASSLSRRADSPLHF
TRBJ1-2 TRBV6-5 NA TRBD1 TGTGCCAGCAGGAGGGGACAGGGTCATTATGGCTACACCTTC CASRRGQGHYGYTF
TRBJ2-2 TRBV9 NA NA TGTGCCAGCTGCACTAGTACCGGGGAGCTGTTTTTT CASCTSTGELFF
TRBJ1-2 TRBV18 NA NA TGTGCCAGCTCATCGTCTTTAGGCGGCCACTATGGCTACACCTTC CASSSSLGGHYGYTF
TRBJ1-5 TRBV11-3 NA NA TGTGCCAGTCACGCCCGGGCCAGAGGGTCGTGCCAGCCCCAGCATTTT CASHARARGSCQPQHF
TRBJ2-7 TRBV19 once TRBD2 TGTGCCAGTAGTATAGGCGGTAGCGGGAGTGGTTACGAGCAGTACTTC CASSIGGSGSGYEQYF
TRBJ2-5 TRBV7-2 NA NA TGTGCCAGCAGCTTCACCCTAGATCAAGAGACCCAGTACTTC CASSFTLDQETQYF
TRBJ2-3 TRBV10-1 NA TRBD2 TGCGCCAGCAGCGAAGCGGTTGTTCAGCGGGGGGCACCCACAGATACGCAGTATTTT CASSEAVVQRGAPTDTQYF
TRBJ1-5 TRBV6-2/TRBV6-3 NA NA TGTGCCAGCAGTCCCCCCCGGAGGGGCAATCAGCCCCAGCATTTT CASSPPRRGNQPQHF
TRBJ1-2 TRBV7-9 NA NA TGTGCCAGCAGCCCTGACCTGGGACTGACCTTC CASSPDLGLTF
TRBJ2-5 TRBV6-5 NA NA TGTGCCAGCAGCCGACCACCCAGGGGGGCTCAGTACTTC CASSRPPRGAQYF
TRBJ2-5 TRBV5-1 few NA TGCGCCAGCAGCTTGGGGGCGGGCCAAGAGACCCAGTACTTC CASSLGAGQETQYF
TRBJ1-2 TRBV30 NA TRBD1 TGTGCCTGGAGTGGATTTACAGGGGGCGCCTATGGCTACACCTTC CAWSGFTGGAYGYTF
TRBJ1-4 TRBV3-1/TRBV3-2 NA NA TGTGCCAGCACCACAGTGGGTGGGGAAAAACTGTTTTTT CASTTVGGEKLFF
TRBJ2-7 TRBV6-5 NA TRBD2 TGTGCCAGCAGGCCCCTCCGTAGCGGGGGCTACGAGCAGTACTTC CASRPLRSGGYEQYF
TRBJ1-1 TRBV19 once NA TGTGCCAGTAGTATACCCTACGGACGCAGGGGTTCGAACACTGAAGCTTTCTTT CASSIPYGRRGSNTEAFF
TRBJ2-3 TRBV7-9 few NA TGTGCCAGCAGCTCGAACGGAGGGGCAGATACGCAGTATTTT CASSSNGGADTQYF
TRBJ2-1 TRBV5-1 few NA TGCGCCAGCAGCGATGGGACTGCCTACAATGAGCAGTTCTTC CASSDGTAYNEQFF
TRBJ2-7 TRBV19 NA NA TGTGCCAGTAGTATAGCCCGGACGGGCGGAGGGACCTACGAGCAGTACTTC CASSIARTGGGTYEQYF
TRBJ1-1 TRBV28 NA NA TGTGCCAGCAGTTTACCCCCGGGGGGGACTGAAGCTTTCTTT CASSLPPGGTEAFF
TRBJ2-5 TRBV5-1 NA NA TGCGCCAGCAGCTTGATGGGGACTCGGGAGACCCAGTACTTC CASSLMGTRETQYF
TRBJ1-1 TRBV24-1 NA TRBD1 TGTGCCACCAGTGGCCCCTCGAAACAGGGGGTCCGAGGAGAAGCTTTCTTT CATSGPSKQGVRGEAFF
TRBJ1-3 TRBV20-1 NA NA TGCAGTGCTAGTGGGGGCTGGAGCTCTGGAAACACCATATATTTT CSASGGWSSGNTIYF
TRBJ1-4 TRBV11-2 NA TRBD1 TGTGCCAGCAGCACCACAGGGGGTGAAAAACTGTTTTTT CASSTTGGEKLFF
TRBJ1-1 TRBV13 NA NA TGTGCCAGCAGCACGTGGACAGTGGAAGGAGCTTTCTTT CASSTWTVEGAFF
TRBJ2-7 TRBV11-1 NA NA TGTGCCAGCAGCTTAGCGGACAAATACGACGAGCAGTACTTC CASSLADKYDEQYF
TRBJ2-2 TRBV14 NA NA TGTGCCAGCGGTACGTCGGGGGGCCTGGGCGGGGAGCTGTTTTTT CASGTSGGLGGELFF
TRBJ1-1 TRBV29-1 NA NA TGCAGCGTTGAAGTTCGGGGACAACTGAACACTGAAGCTTTCTTT CSVEVRGQLNTEAFF
TRBJ1-2 TRBV19 NA NA TGTGCCAGTAGTATAGATTCTGGGGCGGAAACCTATGGCTACACCTTC CASSIDSGAETYGYTF